A single sample gave rise to the 29 T cell receptor beta chains below, sequenced in a study of CD8+CD57+ T cells in acquired aplastic anemia. Patients included in sequencing had previously demonstrated CD8+CD57+ cell expansion by flow cytometry. The template for TCR beta VDJ and CDR3 sequence profiling was genomic DNA. TCRdb recomputed calls from the reads with MiXCR, one row per CDR3 protein. The sample yields 150,000 to 200,000 distinct CDR3 sequences, roughly half seen once. What was sequenced was sorted CD4+, CD8+, or CD8+CD57+ T cells (not recorded which) from PBMCs. The source of these receptors is a human donor with aplastic anemia.

This clonotype was observed a single time. The chain couples TRBV2 to TRBJ1-4; D gene unclear. The CDR3 runs 15 residues. The V end was cut by 4 bases, the J end by 0 bases, with 9 bases between. In germline, CDR1 is SNHLY, CDR2 FYNNEI. CDR3: CASSARQTTNEKLFF. DNA of the CDR3: TGTGCCAGCAGTGCTCGGCAAACAACTAATGAAAAACTGTTTTTT.

This clonotype appeared many times. The chain uses TRBV29-1 and TRBJ1-1; 8 bases are shared with TRBD1. The V and J ends lost 7 bases and 5 bases, in that order; junction bases with no gene match: 12. Looked up from germline, CDR1 is SQVTM and CDR2 is ANQGSEA. The CDR3 length is 14 residues. CDR3: CSARRGPLRTEAFF. The CDR3 DNA follows: TGCAGCGCCCGCAGGGGGCCCTTGAGGACTGAAGCTTTCTTT. The complete variable domain, with remaining parts taken from reference TRBV29-1 and TRBJ1-1, reads SAVISQKPSRDICQRGTSLTIQCQVDSQVTMMFWYRQQPGQSLTLIATANQGSEATYESGFVIDKFPISRPNLTFSTLTVSNMSPEDSSIYLCSARRGPLRTEAFFGQGTRLTVV.

There are many counts of this clonotype. The chain has TRBV19 and TRBJ2-2; weak D call: TRBD2 (6 bases). Germline lookup yields CDR1 LNHDA and CDR2 SQIVND (reference sequence). This CDR3 has 15 residues. V gave up 5 bases and J gave up 1 base, with 11 bases separating them. In nucleotides, the CDR3 is TGTGCCAGTAGTCCGCGGGAACGGAACACCGGGGAGCTGTTTTTT. It codes for CASSPRERNTGELFF. The variable domain in full, with the rest retrieved from reference TRBV19 and TRBJ2-2, is DGGITQSPKYLFRKEGQNVTLSCEQNLNHDAMYWYRQDPGQGLRLIYYSQIVNDFQKGDIAEGYSVSREKKESFPLTVTSAQKNPTAFYLCASSPRERNTGELFFGEGSRLTVL.

This clonotype was recorded at least ten times. V is TRBV6-6 and J is TRBJ1-1; 7 bases line up with TRBD1. CDR3 length equals 15 residues. Trimming at V came to 2 bases and at J to 3 bases, leaving 6 bases not matched to a gene. Germline values: CDR1 MNHNY, CDR2 SVGAGI (reference sequence). The CDR3 is CASSYEGAMHTEAFF. The CDR3 DNA follows: TGTGCCAGCAGTTACGAGGGGGCGATGCACACTGAAGCTTTCTTT.

Many counts were recorded for this clonotype. The chain carries TRBV6-2 or TRBV6-3 and TRBJ2-7; D may be TRBD1 (6 bases). Trimming left V 0 bases short and J 7 bases short, with 19 bases between. From germline, CDR1 is MNHEY and CDR2 SVGEGT. The CDR3 contains 16 residues. The CDR3 DNA reads TGTGCCAGCAGTTACTCAACAGGGCCGGCCTCGGAGGAGCAGTACTTC. This sequence encodes CASSYSTGPASEEQYF.

The chain joins TRBV28 to TRBJ1-1; D ambiguous. Trimming cost V 10 bases and J 4 bases, with 13 bases left between them. Germline CDR1 and CDR2: MDHEN and SYDVKM. CDR3 size: 12 residues. CDR3 nucleotides: TGTGCCACGAGATCTAGCGGCACTGAAGCTTTCTTT. Translation: CATRSSGTEAFF.

The chain is built from TRBV2 and TRBJ2-3, with D uncertain. CDR3 length equals 12 residues. Germline values: CDR1 SNHLY, CDR2 FYNNEI. V shed 2 bases and J shed 4 bases, with 4 bases lying between them. DNA for the CDR3: TGTGCCAGCAGTGAAAATGCAGATACGCAGTATTTT. It is translated as CASSENADTQYF. Based on the CDR3 plus reference TRBV2 and TRBJ2-3, the full variable domain is EPEVTQTPSHQVTQMGQEVILRCVPISNHLYFYWYRQILGQKVEFLVSFYNNEISEKSEIFDDQFSVERPDGSNFTLKIRSTKLEDSAMYFCASSENADTQYFGPGTRLTVL.

In its sample, this clonotype was seen a few times. The V and J genes are TRBV19 and TRBJ2-3; D uncertain. The CDR3 contains 13 residues. The V end lost 3 bases, the J end lost 0 bases, and 4 bases lay between the germline ends. Germline lookup yields CDR1 LNHDA and CDR2 SQIVND (reference sequence). Here the CDR3 DNA reads TGTGCCAGTAGTATGGCGAGCACAGATACGCAGTATTTT. Encoded protein: CASSMASTDTQYF. Drawing the rest from reference TRBV19 and TRBJ2-3, the complete variable domain is DGGITQSPKYLFRKEGQNVTLSCEQNLNHDAMYWYRQDPGQGLRLIYYSQIVNDFQKGDIAEGYSVSREKKESFPLTVTSAQKNPTAFYLCASSMASTDTQYFGPGTRLTVL.

The chain uses TRBV29-1 and TRBJ2-7; 7 bases match TRBD1. The V gene's germline CDR1 is SQVTM and CDR2 ANQGSEA. This CDR3 has 11 residues. Trimming took 5 bases from V and 4 from J; bases not matched to a gene: 2. This CDR3 reads CSVHRGYEQYF. For the CDR3, the DNA is TGCAGCGTTCACAGGGGATACGAGCAGTACTTC.

In its sample, this clonotype was seen many times. V and J are TRBV11-2 and TRBJ1-1; maybe TRBD1 (6 bases). CDR1 SGHAT and CDR2 FQNNGV come from the germline V gene. This CDR3 comprises 15 residues. V lost 4 bases and J lost 4, with 16 bases in between. The CDR3 here is CASSSLAPGATEAFF. DNA for the CDR3: TGTGCCAGCAGCTCCCTAGCGCCAGGGGCCACTGAAGCTTTCTTT.

The chain is built from TRBV10-3 and TRBJ1-1; the D is unclear. Trimming removed 2 bases from V and 1 base from J, with 5 bases in between. Looked up from germline, CDR1 is ENHRY and CDR2 is SYGVKD. The length of the CDR3 is 13 residues. Here the CDR3 reads CAISEDWNTEAFF. CDR3 in DNA: TGTGCCATCAGTGAGGATTGGAACACTGAAGCTTTCTTT.

The rearrangement links TRBV24-1 to TRBJ1-2; unclear D gene. This CDR3 has 12 amino acids. V lost 1 base, J lost 4 bases, and 3 bases lay in between. The germline gives CDR1 KGHDR, CDR2 SFDVKD. The DNA of the CDR3 is TGTGCCACCAGTGATTTCGTCTATGGCTACACCTTC. Amino acids: CATSDFVYGYTF.

This chain links TRBV19 with TRBJ2-3; TRBD2 might be the D (6 bases). The germline gives CDR1 LNHDA, CDR2 SQIVND (reference sequence). The CDR3 is 13 residues long. Trimming took 8 bases from V and 2 from J, leaving 11 bases between them. CDR3 DNA: TGTGCCAGTCGGGAGACAGCCACAGATACGCAGTATTTT. Protein product: CASRETATDTQYF.

This clonotype was recorded many times. The chain couples TRBV19 to TRBJ2-1; 7 positions agree with TRBD1. The CDR3 is 17 amino acids. Germline trimming cut 5 bases from V and 7 bases from J; bases unmatched to any gene: 17. CDR1 is LNHDA, CDR2 SQIVND, per germline (reference sequence). DNA for the CDR3: TGTGCCAGTAGTGGATCCGGGACAGACCCCATTTGGAATGAGCAGTTCTTC. Amino acid sequence: CASSGSGTDPIWNEQFF.

There are many counts of this clonotype. The rearrangement links TRBV15 to TRBJ1-2, with D perhaps matching TRBD1 (5 bases). Trimming removed 3 bases from V and 7 bases from J, with 12 bases in between. Looked up from germline, CDR1 is LNHNV and CDR2 is YYDKDF (reference sequence). CDR3 length: 13 amino acids. The CDR3 sequence is CATSSSSGVGYTF. Written as DNA, the CDR3 is TGTGCCACCAGCAGTTCATCGGGGGTTGGCTACACCTTC.

This clonotype turned up a few times. The chain links TRBV30 to TRBJ1-3; D uncertain. Trimming removed 2 bases from V and 5 bases from J, with 19 bases in between. The CDR3 has 16 amino acids. CDR1 and CDR2 (germline): GTSNPN, SVGIG (reference sequence). The CDR3 DNA sequence: TGTGCCTGGAGTCCGACCATGGGAACCCAAAGAAACACCATATATTTT. It is translated as CAWSPTMGTQRNTIYF.

The gene calls are TRBV7-6 and TRBJ2-5; possible D gene TRBD2, 5 bases. This CDR3 is built from 14 residues. Trimming left V 7 bases short and J 7 bases short, with 19 bases between. The V gene's germline CDR1 is SGHVS and CDR2 FNYEAQ. CDR3: CASTLRPREGTQYF. In nucleotides, the CDR3 is TGTGCCAGCACCCTTCGACCCAGAGAGGGGACCCAGTACTTC. Variable domain in full (rest from reference TRBV7-6 and TRBJ2-5): GAGVSQSPRYKVTKRGQDVALRCDPISGHVSLYWYRQALGQGPEFLTYFNYEAQQDKSGLPNDRFSAERPEGSISTLTIQRTEQRDSAMYRCASTLRPREGTQYFGPGTRLLVL.

This chain connects TRBV4-3 to TRBJ2-3, with D possibly TRBD1 on 6 matching bases. V was shortened by 4 bases and J by 1 base, with 12 bases between the two germline ends. The CDR3 consists of 15 residues. The V gene's germline CDR1 is LGHNA and CDR2 YSLEER. CDR3 sequence reads: CASSLLGAGTDTQYF. The CDR3 nucleotides are TGCGCCAGCAGCCTCCTGGGGGCCGGCACAGATACGCAGTATTTT.

On this clonotype: One junction end does not reproduce the germline sequence, and a read error may be involved. This chain joins TRBV20-1 and TRBJ1-1; D gene unclear. In germline, CDR1 is DFQATT, CDR2 SNEGSKA (reference sequence). This CDR3 region has 14 residues. The CDR3 region has the DNA TGCGGTGCTAGGAAGGTCGGGAGGAACACTGAAGCTTCCTTT. Translating it yields CGARKVGRNTEASF.

Concerning this clonotype itself: A much larger clone sits a single nucleotide away, making a read error possible. This chain uses TRBV6-5 with TRBJ2-3; 7 bases line up with TRBD2. The germline gives CDR1 MNHEY, CDR2 SVGAGI. V lost 0 bases, J lost 2 bases, and 5 bases stayed unmatched. The CDR3 spans 16 residues. The CDR3 sequence is CASSYSAGTNTDTQYF. CDR3 coding DNA: TGTGCCAGCAGTTACTCGGCAGGGACTAACACAGATACGCAGTATTTT.

This clonotype has at least ten counts. This chain links TRBV11-2 with TRBJ2-3, with TRBD1 matching 8 bases. J lost 1 base, V lost 2 bases, and 2 bases had no gene match. The CDR3 spans 15 residues. Germline V gene lookup returns CDR1 SGHAT and CDR2 FQNNGV. The CDR3 is CASSLMGQGTDTQYF. Written as DNA, the CDR3 is TGTGCCAGCAGCTTAATGGGACAGGGCACAGATACGCAGTATTTT.

To note about this clonotype: A junction boundary mismatches the germline segment, possibly from a read error. V usage is TRBV15 and J usage is TRBJ1-3; 7 nucleotides agree with TRBD1. Germline V CDR1 and CDR2: LNHNV, YYDKDF (reference sequence). This CDR3 region has 14 residues. The CDR3 protein is CATSAGGTGNTVYF. The CDR3 DNA sequence: TGTGCCACCAGCGCAGGGGGTACTGGAAACACCGTATATTTT.

At least ten counts were recorded for this clonotype. This chain links TRBV5-1 with TRBJ1-5, with TRBD1 identical over 9 bases. The CDR3 loop spans 14 amino acids. V lost 4 bases to trimming and J lost 6 bases; unmatched junction nucleotides: 5. CDR1 and CDR2 (germline): SGHRS, YFSETQ. CDR3 in amino acids: CASSPGTGSQPQHF. In nucleotides, the CDR3 is TGCGCCAGCAGCCCCGGGACAGGGAGTCAGCCCCAGCATTTT.

The chain employs TRBV10-3 and TRBJ2-2; the D gene is possibly TRBD2 (6 bases). Trimming pared 6 bases from V and 3 bases from J, leaving 11 bases between. Germline V CDR1 and CDR2: ENHRY, SYGVKD. The CDR3 is 14 residues long. The CDR3 here is CAIRGGADTGELFF. The CDR3 DNA reads as TGTGCCATCAGAGGAGGGGCTGACACCGGGGAGCTGTTTTTT.

This chain uses TRBV2 with TRBJ1-2; 12 positions agree with TRBD1. Germline CDR1 reads SNHLY; CDR2 reads FYNNEI. The CDR3 is made up of 14 amino acids. Losses at the gene ends were 6 bases for V and 3 bases for J; bases not matched to a gene: 2. As DNA, the CDR3 is TGTGCCAGCAGGGGGACAGGGGGCTACTATGGCTACACCTTC. It codes for CASRGTGGYYGYTF.

Many counts were recorded for this clonotype. The CDR3 is CASSRASGSTDTQYF. CDR3 DNA sequence: TGTGCCAGCAGTCGGGCTAGCGGGTCCACAGATACGCAGTATTTT. This chain connects TRBV7-2 to TRBJ2-3, with 8 nucleotides matching TRBD2. CDR3 size: 15 residues. Germline V gene data show CDR1 as SGHTA and CDR2 as FQGNSA. After removal of 6 bases from V and 2 bases from J, the junction contained 7 bases not matched to a gene.

The rearrangement joins TRBV27 to TRBJ2-5; D is undetermined. CDR1 and CDR2 from the germline V gene are MNHEY and SMNVEV (reference sequence). V was pared by 3 bases and J by 3 bases, with 14 bases between. The CDR3 sequence is 15 residues long. CDR3 region: CASSLIGFIEETQYF. The CDR3 DNA reads as TGTGCCAGCAGTTTGATAGGGTTCATTGAAGAGACCCAGTACTTC.

The DNA for the CDR3 is TGTGCCAGTAGTCCTAGCGGGAGGAGCTCCTACGAGCAGTACTTC. Translating it yields CASSPSGRSSYEQYF. This sequence joins TRBV19 and TRBJ2-7; 11 nucleotides agree with TRBD2. The J segment lost 0 bases and the V segment lost 5 bases, leaving 3 bases of the junction unmatched. This CDR3 region has 15 residues. Germline V gene sequence: CDR1 LNHDA, CDR2 SQIVND (reference sequence).

V usage is TRBV7-2 and J usage is TRBJ2-7; maybe TRBD2 (5 bases). The V end lost 2 bases, the J end lost 2 bases, and 7 bases lay between the germline ends. The germline gives CDR1 SGHTA, CDR2 FQGNSA. This CDR3 is built from 13 residues. Written as DNA, the CDR3 is TGTGCCAGCAGCTTACAGAGGGCCTACGAGCAGTACTTC. Amino acid sequence: CASSLQRAYEQYF.